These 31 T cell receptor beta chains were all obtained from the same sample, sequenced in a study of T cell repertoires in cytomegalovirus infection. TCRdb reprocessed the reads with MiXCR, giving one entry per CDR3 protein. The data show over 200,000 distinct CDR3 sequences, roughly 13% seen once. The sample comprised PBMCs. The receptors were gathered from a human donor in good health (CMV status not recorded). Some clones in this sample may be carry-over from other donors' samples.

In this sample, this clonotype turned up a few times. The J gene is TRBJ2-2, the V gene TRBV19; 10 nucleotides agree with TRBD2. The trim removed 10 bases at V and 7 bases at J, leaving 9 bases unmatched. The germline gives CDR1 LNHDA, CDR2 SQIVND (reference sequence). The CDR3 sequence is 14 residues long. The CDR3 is CATSGLAVGGELFF. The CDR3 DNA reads TGTGCCACCAGCGGACTAGCGGTGGGCGGGGAGCTGTTTTTT.

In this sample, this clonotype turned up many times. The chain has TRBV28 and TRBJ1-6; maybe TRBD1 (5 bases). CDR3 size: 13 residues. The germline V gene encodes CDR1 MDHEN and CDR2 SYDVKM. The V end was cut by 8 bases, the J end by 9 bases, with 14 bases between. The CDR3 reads CASSRGVGSPLHF. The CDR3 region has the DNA TGTGCCAGCTCCCGAGGGGTAGGTTCACCCCTCCACTTT. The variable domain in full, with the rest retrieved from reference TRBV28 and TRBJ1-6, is DVKVTQSSRYLVKRTGEKVFLECVQDMDHENMFWYRQDPGLGLRLIYFSYDVKMKEKGDIPEGYSVSREKKERFSLILESASTNQTSMYLCASSRGVGSPLHFGNGTRLTVT.

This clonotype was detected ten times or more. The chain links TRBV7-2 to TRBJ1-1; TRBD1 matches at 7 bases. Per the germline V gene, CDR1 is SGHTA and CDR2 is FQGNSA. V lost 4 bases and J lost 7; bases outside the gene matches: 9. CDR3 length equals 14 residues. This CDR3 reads CASSSQGDRIEAFF. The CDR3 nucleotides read TGTGCCAGCAGCTCGCAGGGGGATCGGATTGAAGCTTTCTTT.

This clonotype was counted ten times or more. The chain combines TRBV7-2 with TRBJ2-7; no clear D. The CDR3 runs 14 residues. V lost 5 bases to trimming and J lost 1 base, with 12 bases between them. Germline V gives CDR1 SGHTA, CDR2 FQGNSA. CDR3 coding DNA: TGTGCCAGCAGCGCACAACAAGGGTCCTACGAGCAGTACTTC. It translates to CASSAQQGSYEQYF.

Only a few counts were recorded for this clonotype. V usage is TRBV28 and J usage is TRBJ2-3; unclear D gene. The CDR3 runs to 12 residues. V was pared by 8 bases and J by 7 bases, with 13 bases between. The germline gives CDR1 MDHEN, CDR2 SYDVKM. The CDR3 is CASGISGNTQYF. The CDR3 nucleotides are TGTGCCAGCGGCATAAGTGGAAATACGCAGTATTTT.

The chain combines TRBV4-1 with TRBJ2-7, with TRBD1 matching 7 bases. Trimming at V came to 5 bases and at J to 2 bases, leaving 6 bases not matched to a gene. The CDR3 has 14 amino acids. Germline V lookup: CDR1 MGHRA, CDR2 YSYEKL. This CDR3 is CASSKRQGTYEQYF. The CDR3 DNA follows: TGCGCCAGCAGCAAACGACAGGGAACCTACGAGCAGTACTTC.

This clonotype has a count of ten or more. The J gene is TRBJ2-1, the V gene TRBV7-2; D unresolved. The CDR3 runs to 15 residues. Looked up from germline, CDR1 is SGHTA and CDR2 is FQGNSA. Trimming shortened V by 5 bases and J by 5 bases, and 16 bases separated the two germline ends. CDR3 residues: CASSPSPTHDNEQFF. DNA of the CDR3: TGTGCCAGCAGCCCCTCACCGACACACGACAATGAGCAGTTCTTC.

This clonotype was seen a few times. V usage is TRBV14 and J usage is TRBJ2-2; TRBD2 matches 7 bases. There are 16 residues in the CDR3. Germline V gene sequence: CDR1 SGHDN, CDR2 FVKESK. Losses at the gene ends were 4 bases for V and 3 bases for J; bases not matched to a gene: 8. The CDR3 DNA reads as TGTGCCAGCAGCCCACGAGGCGGGGGTTACACCGGGGAGCTGTTTTTT. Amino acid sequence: CASSPRGGGYTGELFF.

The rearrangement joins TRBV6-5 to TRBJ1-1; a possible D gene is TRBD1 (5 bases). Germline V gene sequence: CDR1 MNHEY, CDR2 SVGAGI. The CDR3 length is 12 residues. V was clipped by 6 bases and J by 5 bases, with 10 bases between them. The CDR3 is CASRSGTTEAFF. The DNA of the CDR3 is TGTGCCAGCAGATCCGGGACTACTGAAGCTTTCTTT.

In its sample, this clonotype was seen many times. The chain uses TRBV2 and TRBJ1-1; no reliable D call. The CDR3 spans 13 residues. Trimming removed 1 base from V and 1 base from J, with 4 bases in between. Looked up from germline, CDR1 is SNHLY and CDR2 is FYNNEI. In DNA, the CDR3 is TGTGCCAGCAGTGAAGATCGGAACACTGAAGCTTTCTTT. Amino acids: CASSEDRNTEAFF.

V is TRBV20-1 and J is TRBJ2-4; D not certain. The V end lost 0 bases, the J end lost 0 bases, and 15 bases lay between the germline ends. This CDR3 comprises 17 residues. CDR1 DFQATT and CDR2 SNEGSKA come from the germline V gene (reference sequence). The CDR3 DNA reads TGCAGTGCTAGAGATCTAGAAGGCAGGATAGCCAAAAACATTCAGTACTTC. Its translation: CSARDLEGRIAKNIQYF.

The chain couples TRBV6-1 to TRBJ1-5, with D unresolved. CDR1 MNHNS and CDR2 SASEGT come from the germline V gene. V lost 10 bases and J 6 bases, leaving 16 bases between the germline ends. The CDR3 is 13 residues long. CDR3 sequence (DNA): TGTGCCACCCGGGTTTCGGCTCGTCAGCCCCAGCATTTT. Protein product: CATRVSARQPQHF.

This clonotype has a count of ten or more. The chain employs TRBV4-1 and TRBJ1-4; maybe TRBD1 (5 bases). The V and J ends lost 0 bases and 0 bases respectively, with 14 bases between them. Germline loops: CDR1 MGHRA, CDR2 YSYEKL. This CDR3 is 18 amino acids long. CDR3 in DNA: TGCGCCAGCAGCCAAGAAGAGTTGGGGACCGCAACTAATGAAAAACTGTTTTTT. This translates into CASSQEELGTATNEKLFF.

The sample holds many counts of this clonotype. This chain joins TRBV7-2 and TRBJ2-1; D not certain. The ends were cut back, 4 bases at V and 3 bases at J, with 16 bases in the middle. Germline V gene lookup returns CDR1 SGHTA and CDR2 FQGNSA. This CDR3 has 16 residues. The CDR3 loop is CASSWGTRVLYNEQFF. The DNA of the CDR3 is TGTGCCAGCAGCTGGGGTACGAGAGTCCTCTACAATGAGCAGTTCTTC.

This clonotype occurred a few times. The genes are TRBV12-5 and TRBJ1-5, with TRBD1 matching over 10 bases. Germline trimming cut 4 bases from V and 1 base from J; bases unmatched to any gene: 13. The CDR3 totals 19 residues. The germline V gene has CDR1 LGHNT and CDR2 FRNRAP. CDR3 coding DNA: TGTGCTAGTGGTTCCGACAGGGGGCTGGGCCTTATAAGCAATCAGCCCCAGCATTTT. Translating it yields CASGSDRGLGLISNQPQHF.

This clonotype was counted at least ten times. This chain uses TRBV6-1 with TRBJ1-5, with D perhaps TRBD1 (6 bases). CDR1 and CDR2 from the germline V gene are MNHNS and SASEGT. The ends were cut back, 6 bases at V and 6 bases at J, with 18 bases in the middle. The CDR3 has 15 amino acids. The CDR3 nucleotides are TGTGCCAGCAGACAAAATTGGGGGGGCGGTCAGCCCCAGCATTTT. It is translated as CASRQNWGGGQPQHF.

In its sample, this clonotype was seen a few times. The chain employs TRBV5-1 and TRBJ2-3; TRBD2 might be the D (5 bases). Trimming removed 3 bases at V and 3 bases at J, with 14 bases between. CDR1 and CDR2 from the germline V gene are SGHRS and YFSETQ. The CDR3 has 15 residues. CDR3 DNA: TGCGCCAGCAGCTCCGGGATTTTTGGGACAGATACGCAGTATTTT. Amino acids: CASSSGIFGTDTQYF.

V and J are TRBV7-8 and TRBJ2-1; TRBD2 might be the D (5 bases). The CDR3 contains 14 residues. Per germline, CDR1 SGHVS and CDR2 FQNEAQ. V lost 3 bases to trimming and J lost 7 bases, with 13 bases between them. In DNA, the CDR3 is TGTGCCAGCAGCTTGGTGGGTTTAGCGAATGAGCAGTTCTTC. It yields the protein CASSLVGLANEQFF.

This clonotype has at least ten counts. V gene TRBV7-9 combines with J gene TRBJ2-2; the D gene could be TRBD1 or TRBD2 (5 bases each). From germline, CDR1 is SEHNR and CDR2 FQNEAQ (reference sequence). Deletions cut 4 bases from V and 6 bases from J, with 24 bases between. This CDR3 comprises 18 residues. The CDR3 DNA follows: TGTGCCAGCAGCTCCATCAGGGCGGATATGAGGGCTCCCGGGGAGCTGTTTTTT. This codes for CASSSIRADMRAPGELFF. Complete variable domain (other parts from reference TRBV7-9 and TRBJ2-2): DTGVSQNPRHKITKRGQNVTFRCDPISEHNRLYWYRQTLGQGPEFLTYFQNEAQLEKSRLLSDRFSAERPKGSFSTLEIQRTEQGDSAMYLCASSSIRADMRAPGELFFGEGSRLTVL.

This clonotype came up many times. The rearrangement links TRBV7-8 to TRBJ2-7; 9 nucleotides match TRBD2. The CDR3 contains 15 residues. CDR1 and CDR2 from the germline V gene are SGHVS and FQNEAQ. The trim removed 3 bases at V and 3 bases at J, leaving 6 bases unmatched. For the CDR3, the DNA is TGTGCCAGCAGCTTCTCTAGCGGGATCGGCTACGAGCAGTACTTC. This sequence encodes CASSFSSGIGYEQYF.

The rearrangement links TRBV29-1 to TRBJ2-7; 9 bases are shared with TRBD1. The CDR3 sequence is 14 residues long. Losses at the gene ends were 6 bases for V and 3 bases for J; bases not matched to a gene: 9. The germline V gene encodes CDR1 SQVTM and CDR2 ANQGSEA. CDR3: CSVAWTGAYYEQYF. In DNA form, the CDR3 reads TGCAGCGTGGCTTGGACAGGGGCCTACTACGAGCAGTACTTC.

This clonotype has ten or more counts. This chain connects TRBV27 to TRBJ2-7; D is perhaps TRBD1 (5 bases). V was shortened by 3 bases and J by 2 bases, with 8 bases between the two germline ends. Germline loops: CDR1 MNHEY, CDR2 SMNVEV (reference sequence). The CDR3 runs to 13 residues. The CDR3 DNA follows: TGTGCCAGCAGTTTGTGGGGCCCCTACGAGCAGTACTTC. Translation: CASSLWGPYEQYF.

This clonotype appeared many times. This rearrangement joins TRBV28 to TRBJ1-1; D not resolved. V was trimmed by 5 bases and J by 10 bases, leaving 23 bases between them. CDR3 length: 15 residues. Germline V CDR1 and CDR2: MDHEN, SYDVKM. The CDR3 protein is CASSPSEVRLGSAFF. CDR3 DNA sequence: TGTGCCAGCAGTCCATCGGAGGTCAGGCTCGGGTCAGCTTTCTTT.

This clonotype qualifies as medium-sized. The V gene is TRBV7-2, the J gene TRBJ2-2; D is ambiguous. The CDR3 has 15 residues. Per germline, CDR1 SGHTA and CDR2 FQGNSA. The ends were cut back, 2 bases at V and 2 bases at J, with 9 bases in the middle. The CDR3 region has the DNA TGTGCCAGCAGCTTATTGCAGATCAACACCGGGGAGCTGTTTTTT. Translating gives CASSLLQINTGELFF.

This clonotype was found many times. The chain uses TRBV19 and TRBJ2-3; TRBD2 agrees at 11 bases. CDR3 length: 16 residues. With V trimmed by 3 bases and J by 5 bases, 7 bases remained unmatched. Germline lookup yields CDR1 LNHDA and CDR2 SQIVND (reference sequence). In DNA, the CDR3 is TGTGCCAGTAGTATGACTAGCGGGGACTTCAAAGATACGCAGTATTTT. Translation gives CASSMTSGDFKDTQYF. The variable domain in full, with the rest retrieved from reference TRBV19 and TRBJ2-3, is DGGITQSPKYLFRKEGQNVTLSCEQNLNHDAMYWYRQDPGQGLRLIYYSQIVNDFQKGDIAEGYSVSREKKESFPLTVTSAQKNPTAFYLCASSMTSGDFKDTQYFGPGTRLTVL.

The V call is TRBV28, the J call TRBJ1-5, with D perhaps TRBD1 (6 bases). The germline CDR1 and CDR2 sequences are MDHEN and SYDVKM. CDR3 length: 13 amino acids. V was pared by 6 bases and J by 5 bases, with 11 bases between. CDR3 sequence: CASRQDRYQPQHF. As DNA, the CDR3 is TGTGCCAGCAGACAAGACAGGTATCAGCCCCAGCATTTT.

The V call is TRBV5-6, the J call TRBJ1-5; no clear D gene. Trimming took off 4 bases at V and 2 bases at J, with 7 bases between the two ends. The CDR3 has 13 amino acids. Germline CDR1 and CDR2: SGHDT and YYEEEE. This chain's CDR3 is CASSPAGNQPQHF. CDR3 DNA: TGTGCCAGCAGCCCGGCGGGCAATCAGCCCCAGCATTTT.

CDR3 in DNA: TGTGCCAGCAGTTTACGCGGTGGGGGTGGAATACAGCCCCAGCATTTT. Translated, it gives CASSLRGGGGIQPQHF. The chain combines TRBV12-3 or TRBV12-4 with TRBJ1-5, with D perhaps TRBD1 (5 bases). The CDR3 covers 16 residues. The V end was cut by 2 bases, the J end by 7 bases, with 18 bases between.

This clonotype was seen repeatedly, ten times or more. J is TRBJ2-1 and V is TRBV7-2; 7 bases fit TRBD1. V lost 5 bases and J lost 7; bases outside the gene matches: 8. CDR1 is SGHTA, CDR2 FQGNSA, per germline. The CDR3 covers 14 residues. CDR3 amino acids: CASSLGGQQNEQFF. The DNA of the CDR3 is TGTGCCAGCAGCCTAGGGGGACAGCAAAATGAGCAGTTCTTC. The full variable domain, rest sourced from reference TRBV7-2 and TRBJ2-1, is GAGVSQSPSNKVTEKGKDVELRCDPISGHTALYWYRQSLGQGLEFLIYFQGNSAPDKSGLPSDRFSAERTGGSVSTLTIQRTQQEDSAVYLCASSLGGQQNEQFFGPGTRLTVL.

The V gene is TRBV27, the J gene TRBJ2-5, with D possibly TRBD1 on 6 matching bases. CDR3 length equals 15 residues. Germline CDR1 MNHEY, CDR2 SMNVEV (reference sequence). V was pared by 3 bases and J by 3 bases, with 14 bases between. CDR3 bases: TGTGCCAGCAGTTTGGGGGCGCCTGGGGAAGAGACCCAGTACTTC. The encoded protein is CASSLGAPGEETQYF.

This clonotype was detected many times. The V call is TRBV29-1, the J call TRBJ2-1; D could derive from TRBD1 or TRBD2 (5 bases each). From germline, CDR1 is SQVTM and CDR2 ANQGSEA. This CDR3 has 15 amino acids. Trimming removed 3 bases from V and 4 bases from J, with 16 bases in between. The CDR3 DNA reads TGCAGCGTTGAGGACGGGGCCTGGGAGTACAATGAGCAGTTCTTC. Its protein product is CSVEDGAWEYNEQFF.